This record covers a single T cell receptor beta chain. This clonotype was recorded only once. It has no known antigen specificity. The CDR3 does not end in the conserved phenylalanine or tryptophan, so this is likely a read error. These data belong to a study of blood T cells in healthy people across ages (dated by TCRdb to the mid-2010s). Regarding the study in general: In model experiments, roughly one uniquely barcoded TCR beta cDNA molecule per two T cells was captured by template switching. Two additional independent replicas of 1 million unique cDNA reads from the same blood draw were analyzed for two donors (one aged 18 to 30 and one aged 80 or older). The donors were split into four age groups: young (average approximately 16 years), middle-aged (about 40), aged (approximately 59) and long-lived (approximately 80). To avoid experimental bias, donors of different ages were randomly spread across the sequencing lanes. The study measured age-related changes in TCR beta repertoire diversity using deep sequencing normalized with unique cDNA molecular identifiers.

The donors were 40 or so Caucasian individuals from Russia, aged roughly 6 to 90 years, who were systemically healthy. Around 9.9 milliliters of peripheral blood were collected from each donor into EDTA-treated Vacutainer tubes. PBMCs were isolated by Ficoll-Paque density-gradient centrifugation, with at least 7 million obtained per sample. Total RNA, at least 5 micrograms per sample, was extracted from PBMCs with Trizol reagent. For every donor, flow cytometry on a PBMC aliquot measured the percentage of naive CD45RAhigh/CD27high T cells. Points the paper makes about the study in general: As age increased, observed TCR beta diversity per million T cells dropped in a roughly linear way, and a significant reduction was already evident by age 40. Conclusive comparison of naive and antigen-experienced compartments was prevented by the profiling of bulk unsorted PBMCs. The long-lived group showed more naive CD4+ T cells, fewer expanded clones and increased TCR diversity than the aged group, suggesting age selection. The CMV infection status of donors was not known, potentially confounding age-related changes in expanded clonotypes. A strong correlation was found between observed TCR beta diversity and the percentage of naive T cells measured by flow cytometry. Estimates of total diversity based on one million sequenced T cells were regarded as lower bounds and as underestimates.

The library was generated by 5' RACE. Reads for this sample came from an Illumina HiSeq 2500. A second PCR of roughly 6 to 11 cycles was run with a J-beta primer mix and a sample-barcoded 5' primer. Each TCR beta cDNA molecule received a unique molecular identifier from a template-switch 5' adaptor carrying 12 random nucleotides. At least 3 million CDR3-containing paired-end reads were obtained from each sample. The Mint cDNA synthesis kit, primed by a TRBC-specific oligonucleotide, was used to synthesize first-strand cDNA from all RNA. After uracil-DNA glycosylase treatment, a first 18-cycle PCR used universal primers M1SS and BC2_uni_R on all cDNA. The authors processed their data as follows. Normalization of each sample was performed by random selection of 1 million high-quality reads, each carrying a distinct molecular identifier. Reads with shared molecular identifiers were discarded instead of being binned into consensus sequences. MiTCR, with a Q25 quality threshold and the strictest error-elimination algorithm, was used for CDR3 identification, clonotype clustering and error correction. Lower-bound total TCR beta diversity was estimated with a nonparametric unseen species model using Euler transformation. Through fastp at Q25 and MiXCR, TCRdb rebuilt clones from the public reads, retaining in-frame beta chains. Rows merge per CDR3 protein into single entries with the most common DNA and genes. TCRdb, rather than the study authors, made the V and J calls. Across this sample there are some 700,000 distinct CDR3 sequences, with about 42% seen only once. Clones ranked in the top ten supply under 25% of the sample.

V drops 2 bases and J drops 4 bases, leaving 10 bases in between. The CDR3 is 14 amino acids long, termini counted. The retained sequence is limited to the CDR3, 42 bases, with the frame set at the first base. The source of this sequence is a woman aged 60-70 years in good health. The chain joins TRBV12-3 or TRBV12-4 to TRBJ2-3, with a weak D call of TRBD2 (5 bases match). Sequencing was carried out using blood. The base sequence is TGTGCCAGCAGTTTAACAGCGGACGCAGATACGCAGTATTCT. This is translated as CASSLTADADTQYS.